These 18 T cell receptor beta chains share one sample of origin, sequenced in a study of CXCR3 chemokines and chemotherapy response in bladder cancer. TCRdb passed the PCR reads through MiXCR, listing each CDR3 protein once. This sample yields about 13,000 distinct CDR3 sequences, of which around an eighth are seen a single time; more than 25% belongs to the top ten. Sampling took place from a patient whose treatment included neoadjuvant chemotherapy. The receptors come from a human donor with bladder cancer that did not respond to neoadjuvant chemotherapy.

This clonotype was observed a few times. The gene calls are TRBV12-5 and TRBJ1-2, with D unresolved. CDR1 LGHNT and CDR2 FRNRAP come from the germline V gene. There are 17 residues in the CDR3. The ends were cut back, 2 bases at V and 6 bases at J, with 22 bases in the middle. The CDR3 loop reads CASGLPLGPQVKDGYTF. CDR3 nucleotides: TGTGCTAGTGGTTTGCCACTCGGGCCCCAGGTCAAGGATGGCTACACCTTC. Filled out from reference TRBV12-5 and TRBJ1-2, the complete variable domain reads DARVTQTPRHKVTEMGQEVTMRCQPILGHNTVFWYRQTMMQGLELLAYFRNRAPLDDSGMPKDRFSAEMPDATLATLKIQPSEPRDSAVYFCASGLPLGPQVKDGYTFGSGTRLTVV.

This clonotype was found many times. The V call is TRBV18, the J call TRBJ1-1, with TRBD1 matching 11 bases. J gave up 4 bases and V 6 bases, and 7 bases lay outside the gene matches. This CDR3 has 15 amino acids. Germline lookup yields CDR1 KGHSH and CDR2 LQKENI. CDR3 protein: CASSWTGGEGTEAFF. The CDR3 DNA reads TGTGCCAGCTCCTGGACAGGGGGCGAGGGCACTGAAGCTTTCTTT.

The genes are TRBV6-2 or TRBV6-3 and TRBJ2-3; TRBD1 aligns across 10 bases. With the DNA end fitting TRBJ2-7 better, the J assignment may be wrong. The CDR3 length is 12 residues. CDR1 and CDR2 from the germline V gene are MNHEY and SVGEGT. CDR3 coding DNA: TGTGCCAGCAGTCAGACAGGGGGCCAGCAGTACTTC. Translated: CASSQTGGQQYF.

In this sample, this clonotype turned up a few times. Given a far larger clone just one base away, this is likely a sequencing read error. V and J are TRBV29-1 and TRBJ2-7; D perhaps matches TRBD1 (6 bases). Trimming stripped 4 bases from V and 7 bases from J, with 14 bases between. Per germline, CDR1 SQVTM and CDR2 ANQGSEA. The CDR3 contains 12 residues. The CDR3 here is CSVGTEWNEQYF. CDR3 coding DNA: TGCAGCGTTGGGACAGAATGGAATGAGCAGTACTTC.

This clonotype was seen at least ten times. The gene calls are TRBV7-3 and TRBJ2-1, with TRBD2 matching 8 bases. CDR3 size: 18 residues. The germline V gene has CDR1 SGHTA and CDR2 FQGTGA. V gave up 0 bases and J gave up 4 bases; unmatched junction bases: 11. CDR3 nucleotides: TGTGCCAGCAGCTTAACCCCCCTCGACTTAGCGGGGTACAATGAGCAGTTCTTC. Translating gives CASSLTPLDLAGYNEQFF.

Within the sample, this clonotype is medium-sized. The CDR3 is CASSHGQLEAFF. The CDR3 DNA sequence: TGTGCCAGCAGCCACGGACAGCTTGAAGCTTTCTTT. V gene TRBV6-6 combines with J gene TRBJ1-1; possible D gene TRBD1, 6 bases. CDR3 length: 12 residues. In germline, CDR1 is MNHNY, CDR2 SVGAGI (reference sequence). Trimming removed 6 bases from V and 7 bases from J, with 12 bases in between.

This clonotype has at least ten counts. V usage is TRBV19 and J usage is TRBJ1-4; D gene ambiguous. The CDR3 is 15 amino acids. Trimming took 5 bases from V and 4 from J, leaving 14 bases between them. Germline V gene data show CDR1 as LNHDA and CDR2 as SQIVND (reference sequence). This chain's CDR3 is CASSPKAGYNEKLFF. The CDR3, as DNA: TGTGCCAGTAGTCCCAAAGCGGGATATAATGAAAAACTGTTTTTT.

This clonotype was recorded many times. The V gene is TRBV19, the J gene TRBJ2-1, with 13 bases that match TRBD2. Germline V lookup: CDR1 LNHDA, CDR2 SQIVND (reference sequence). The CDR3 spans 17 residues. The V gene end was trimmed by 6 bases and the J gene end by 9 bases; junction bases not matched to a gene: 14. CDR3 in DNA: TGTGCCAGTAGAGATCCAGGACTAGCGGGAGACGGTACTGAGCAGTTCTTC. Encoded protein: CASRDPGLAGDGTEQFF.

This clonotype appeared many times. This sequence joins TRBV6-2 or TRBV6-3 and TRBJ2-7, with TRBD1 as a possible D gene (6 bases). Trimming pared 2 bases from V and 5 bases from J, leaving 16 bases between. This CDR3 has 15 amino acids. CDR1 and CDR2 (germline): MNHEY, SVGEGT. The CDR3 coding sequence is TGTGCCAGCAGTTACAGGGGGTTGTTCTGCCACGAGCAGTACTTC. It yields the protein CASSYRGLFCHEQYF.

A few counts support this clonotype. The chain links TRBV19 to TRBJ2-5, with D possibly being TRBD1 or TRBD2 (6 bases each). Trimming stripped 6 bases from V and 5 bases from J, with 19 bases between. The CDR3 has 15 amino acids. CDR1 LNHDA and CDR2 SQIVND come from the germline V gene (reference sequence). This CDR3 reads CASRSPGAQEETQYF. Written as DNA, the CDR3 is TGTGCCAGTAGGAGTCCGGGGGCACAAGAGGAGACCCAGTACTTC.

This clonotype has a count of ten or more. The chain links TRBV7-3 to TRBJ2-1, with TRBD2 matching over 8 bases. The germline gives CDR1 SGHTA, CDR2 FQGTGA. The CDR3 spans 17 residues. J was trimmed by 0 bases and V by 1 base; bases with no gene match: 5. This CDR3 reads CASSLIPGLGSYNEQFF. The CDR3 coding sequence is TGTGCCAGCAGCTTAATCCCGGGACTAGGCTCCTACAATGAGCAGTTCTTC.

In this sample, this clonotype turned up a few times. CDR3 loop: CASSHIGQGLMDEQFF. In DNA form, the CDR3 reads TGTGCCAGCAGTCACATAGGACAGGGCCTAATGGATGAGCAGTTCTTC. The chain employs TRBV27 and TRBJ2-1, with TRBD1 identical over 8 bases. Germline loops: CDR1 MNHEY, CDR2 SMNVEV (reference sequence). Losses at the gene ends were 5 bases for V and 8 bases for J; bases not matched to a gene: 14. The CDR3 runs to 16 residues.

The J gene is TRBJ1-5, the V gene TRBV6-2 or TRBV6-3; D possibly corresponds to TRBD1 (5 bases). The CDR3 extends over 15 amino acids. V was cut by 1 base and J by 2 bases, with 9 bases left in between. Germline values: CDR1 MNHEY, CDR2 SVGEGT. As DNA, the CDR3 is TGTGCCAGCAGTTACTACGGGGGTGGCAATCAGCCCCAGCATTTT. Translating gives CASSYYGGGNQPQHF.

By frequency in the sample, this clonotype is medium-sized. The chain carries TRBV13 and TRBJ2-1; 9 bases are shared with TRBD2. The V segment lost 3 bases and the J segment 8 bases; nucleotides outside the gene matches: 8. The CDR3 totals 15 residues. Germline V CDR1 and CDR2: PRHDT, FYEKMQ (reference sequence). This chain's CDR3 is CASSFDSTSGDEQFF. The CDR3 DNA follows: TGTGCCAGCAGCTTTGATTCGACTAGCGGCGATGAGCAGTTCTTC.

The chain carries TRBV6-6 and TRBJ1-5; D is perhaps TRBD1 (6 bases). CDR1 is MNHNY, CDR2 SVGAGI, per germline (reference sequence). This CDR3 region has 15 residues. Trimming cost V 6 bases and J 0 bases, with 12 bases left between them. This chain's CDR3 is CASREDSRSNQPQHF. The CDR3 DNA reads as TGTGCCAGCAGGGAGGACAGTCGTAGCAATCAGCCCCAGCATTTT.

The rearrangement links TRBV20-1 to TRBJ2-5; D is uncertain. Looked up from germline, CDR1 is DFQATT and CDR2 is SNEGSKA (reference sequence). V lost 6 bases and J lost 5, with 19 bases in between. This CDR3 comprises 14 residues. CDR3 in amino acids: CSAPPLGVRETQYF. CDR3 nucleotides: TGCAGTGCCCCCCCCCTCGGCGTGAGGGAGACCCAGTACTTC.

This clonotype was observed a handful of times. The rearrangement uses TRBV27 and TRBJ2-7; the D gene could be TRBD1 or TRBD2 (5 bases each). The CDR3 spans 16 residues. Per the germline V gene, CDR1 is MNHEY and CDR2 is SMNVEV (reference sequence). V dropped 4 bases and J dropped 0 bases, with 16 bases sitting between them. This CDR3 is CASSSPGRGSSYEQYF. The CDR3 DNA sequence: TGTGCCAGCAGTTCTCCGGGACGGGGCAGCTCCTACGAGCAGTACTTC.

The sample holds a few counts of this clonotype. This chain connects TRBV20-1 to TRBJ1-2, with TRBD1 matching 7 bases. CDR1 is DFQATT and CDR2 is SNEGSKA in the germline V gene (reference sequence). This CDR3 is built from 15 residues. Trimming at V came to 1 base and at J to 4 bases, leaving 9 bases not matched to a gene. The DNA for the CDR3 is TGCAGTGCTAGAGGCACCGACAGGGCCCCCTATGGCTACACCTTC. It translates to CSARGTDRAPYGYTF.